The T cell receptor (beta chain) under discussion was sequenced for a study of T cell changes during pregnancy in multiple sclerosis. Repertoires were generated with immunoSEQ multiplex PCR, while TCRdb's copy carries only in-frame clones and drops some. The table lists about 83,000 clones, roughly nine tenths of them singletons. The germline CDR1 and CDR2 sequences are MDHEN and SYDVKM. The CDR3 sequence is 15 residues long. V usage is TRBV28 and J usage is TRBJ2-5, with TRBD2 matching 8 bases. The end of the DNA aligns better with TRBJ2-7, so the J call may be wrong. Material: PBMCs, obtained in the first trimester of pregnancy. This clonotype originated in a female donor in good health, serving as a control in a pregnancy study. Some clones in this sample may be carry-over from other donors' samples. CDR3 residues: CASTYRSGRTYEQYF. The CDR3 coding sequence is TGTGCCAGCACTTATAGAAGCGGGAGAACCTACGAGCAGTACTTC.